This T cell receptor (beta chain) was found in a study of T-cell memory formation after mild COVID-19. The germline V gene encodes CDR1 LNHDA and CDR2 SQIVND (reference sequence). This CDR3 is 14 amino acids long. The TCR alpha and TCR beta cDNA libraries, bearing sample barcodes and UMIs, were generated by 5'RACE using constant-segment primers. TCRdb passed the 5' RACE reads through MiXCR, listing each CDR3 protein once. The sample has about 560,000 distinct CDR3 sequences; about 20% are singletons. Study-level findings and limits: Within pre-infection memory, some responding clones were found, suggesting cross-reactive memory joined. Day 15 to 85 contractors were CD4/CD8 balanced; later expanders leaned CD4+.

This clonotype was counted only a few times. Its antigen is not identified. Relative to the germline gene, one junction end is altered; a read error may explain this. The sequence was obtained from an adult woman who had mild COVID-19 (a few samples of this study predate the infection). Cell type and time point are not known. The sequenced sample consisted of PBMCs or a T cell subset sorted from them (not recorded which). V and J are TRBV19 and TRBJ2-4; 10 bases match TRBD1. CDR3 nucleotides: TGTGCCAGTAGTATAGCTCTTTCCGGGACAGGGGTCCACTTC. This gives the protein CASSIALSGTGVHF.